This T cell receptor (beta chain) comes out of a study of blood T cell repertoires in COVID-19. Study details: The United States, Italy and Spain supplied acute and convalescent COVID-19 samples. The cDNA or gDNA used as material had been derived from T cells, B-cell-depleted T cells, or PBMCs.

Trimming at V came to 2 bases and at J to 7 bases, leaving 4 bases not matched to a gene. Germline V gene sequence: CDR1 MGHRA, CDR2 YSYEKL. This CDR3 is 14 amino acids long. Only in-frame clones appear in the TCRdb table, and some are missing; sequencing was by immunoSEQ multiplex PCR. Counted here are 8,800 or so clones, less than 85% occurring once; the ten biggest clones make up 32%. What was sequenced was peripheral blood. This chain joins TRBV4-1 and TRBJ1-2; 10 bases align to TRBD1. The origin of this receptor is a human donor in a cohort sampled during active COVID-19. The CDR3 here is CASSQMGTGVGYTF. As DNA, the CDR3 is TGCGCCAGCAGCCAAATGGGGACAGGGGTTGGCTACACCTTC.